The sequence of this TCR beta chain was determined in a study of blood T cell repertoires in COVID-19. Study context: The cDNA or gDNA used as material had been derived from T cells, B-cell-depleted T cells, or PBMCs.

The table came from immunoSEQ multiplex PCR; TCRdb's copy has only in-frame clones and leaves some out. The sample has over 250,000 clones, about 89% seen once. The receptor comes from a woman aged 25 to 45 with COVID-19, enrolled during active disease. Material: peripheral blood.

The CDR3 DNA reads as TGTGCCAGTAGTATACCCCCCCGGACAGGGAGGGTCCACTTT. Protein product: CASSIPPRTGRVHF. The chain has TRBV19 and TRBJ1-6, with TRBD1 identical over 8 bases. The germline V gene has CDR1 LNHDA and CDR2 SQIVND (reference sequence). The CDR3 extends over 14 amino acids. V lost 2 bases, J lost 17 bases, and 11 bases stayed unmatched.